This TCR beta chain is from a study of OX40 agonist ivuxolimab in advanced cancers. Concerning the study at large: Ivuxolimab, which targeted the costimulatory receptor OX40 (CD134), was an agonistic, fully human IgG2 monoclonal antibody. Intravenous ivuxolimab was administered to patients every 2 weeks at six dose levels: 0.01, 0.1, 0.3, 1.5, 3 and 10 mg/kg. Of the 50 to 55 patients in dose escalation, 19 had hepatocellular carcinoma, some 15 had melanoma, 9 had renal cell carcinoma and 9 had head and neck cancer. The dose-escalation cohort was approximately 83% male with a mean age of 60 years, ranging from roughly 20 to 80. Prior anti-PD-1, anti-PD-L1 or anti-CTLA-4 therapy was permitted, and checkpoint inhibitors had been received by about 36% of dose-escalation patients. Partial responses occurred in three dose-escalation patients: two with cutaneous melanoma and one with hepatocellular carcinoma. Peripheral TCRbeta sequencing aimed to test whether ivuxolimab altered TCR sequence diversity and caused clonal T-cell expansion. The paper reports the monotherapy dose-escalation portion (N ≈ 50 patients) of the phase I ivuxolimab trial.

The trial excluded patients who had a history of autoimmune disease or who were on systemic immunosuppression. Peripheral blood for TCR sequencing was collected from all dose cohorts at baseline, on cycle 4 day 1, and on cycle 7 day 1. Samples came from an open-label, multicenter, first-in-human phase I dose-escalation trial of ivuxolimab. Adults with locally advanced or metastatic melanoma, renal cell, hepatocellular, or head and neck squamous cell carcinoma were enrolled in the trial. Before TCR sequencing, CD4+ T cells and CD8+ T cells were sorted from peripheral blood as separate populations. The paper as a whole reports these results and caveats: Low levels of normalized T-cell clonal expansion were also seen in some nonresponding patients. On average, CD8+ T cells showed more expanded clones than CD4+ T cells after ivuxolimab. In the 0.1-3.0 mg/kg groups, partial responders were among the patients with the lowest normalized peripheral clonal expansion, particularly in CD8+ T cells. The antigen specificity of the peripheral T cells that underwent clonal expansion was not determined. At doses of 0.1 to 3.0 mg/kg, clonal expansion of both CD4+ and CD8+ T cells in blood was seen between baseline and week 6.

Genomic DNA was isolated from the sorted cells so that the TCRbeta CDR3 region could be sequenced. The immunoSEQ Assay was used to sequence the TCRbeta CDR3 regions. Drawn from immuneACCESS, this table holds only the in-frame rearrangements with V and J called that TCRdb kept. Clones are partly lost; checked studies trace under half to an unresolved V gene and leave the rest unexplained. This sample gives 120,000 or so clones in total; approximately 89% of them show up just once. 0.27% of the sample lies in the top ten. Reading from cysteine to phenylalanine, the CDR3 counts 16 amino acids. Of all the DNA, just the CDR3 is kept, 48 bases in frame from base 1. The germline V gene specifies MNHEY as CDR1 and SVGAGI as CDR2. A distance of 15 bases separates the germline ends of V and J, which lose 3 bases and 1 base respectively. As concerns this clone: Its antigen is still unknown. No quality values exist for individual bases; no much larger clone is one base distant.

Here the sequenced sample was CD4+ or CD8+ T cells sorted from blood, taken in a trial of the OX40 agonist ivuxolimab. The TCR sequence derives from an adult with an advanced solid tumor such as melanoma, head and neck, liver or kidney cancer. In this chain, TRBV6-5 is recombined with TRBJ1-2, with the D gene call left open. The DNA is TGTGCCAGCAGTTATTCGTCGGGATTTTTTAACTATGGCTACACCTTC. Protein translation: CASSYSSGFFNYGYTF.